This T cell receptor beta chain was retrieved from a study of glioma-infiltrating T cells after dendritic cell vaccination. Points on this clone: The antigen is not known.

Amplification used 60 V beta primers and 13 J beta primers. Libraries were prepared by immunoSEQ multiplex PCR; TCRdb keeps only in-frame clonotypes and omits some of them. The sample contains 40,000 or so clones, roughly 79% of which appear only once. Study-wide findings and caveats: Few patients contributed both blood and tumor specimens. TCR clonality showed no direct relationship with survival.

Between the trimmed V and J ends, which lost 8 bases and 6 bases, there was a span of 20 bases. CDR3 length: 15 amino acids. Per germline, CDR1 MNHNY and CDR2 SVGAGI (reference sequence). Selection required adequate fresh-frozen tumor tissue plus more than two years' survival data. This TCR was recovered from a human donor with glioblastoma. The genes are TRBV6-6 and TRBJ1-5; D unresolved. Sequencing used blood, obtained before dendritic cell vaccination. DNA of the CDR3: TGTGCCAGCGATGGAGGGCCCCGACTCGGTCAGCCCCAGCATTTT. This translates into CASDGGPRLGQPQHF.